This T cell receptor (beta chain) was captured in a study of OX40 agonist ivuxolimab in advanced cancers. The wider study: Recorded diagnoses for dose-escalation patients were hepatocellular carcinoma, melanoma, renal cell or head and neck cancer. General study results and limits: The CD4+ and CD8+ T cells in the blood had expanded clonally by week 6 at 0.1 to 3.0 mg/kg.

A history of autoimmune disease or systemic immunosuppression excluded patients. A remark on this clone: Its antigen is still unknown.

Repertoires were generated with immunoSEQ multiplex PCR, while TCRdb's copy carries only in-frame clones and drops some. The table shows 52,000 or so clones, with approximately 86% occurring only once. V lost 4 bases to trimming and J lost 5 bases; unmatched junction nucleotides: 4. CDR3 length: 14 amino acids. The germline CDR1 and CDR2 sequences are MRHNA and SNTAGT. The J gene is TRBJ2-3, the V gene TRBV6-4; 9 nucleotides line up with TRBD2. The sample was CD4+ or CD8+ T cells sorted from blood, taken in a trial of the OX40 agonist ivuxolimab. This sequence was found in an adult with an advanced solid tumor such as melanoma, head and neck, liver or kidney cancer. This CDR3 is CASSVAGGRDTQYF. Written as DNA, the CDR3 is TGTGCCAGCAGTGTTGCGGGGGGGAGAGATACGCAGTATTTT.